This entry is about one TCR beta chain. Antigen: not known. This record comes from a study of human T cells and chemical hapten exposure. Study-wide points: TCRs above 1 in 1000 frequency stayed constant with DPC sensitization.

Time point indicated: pre-sensitization, week 0. Treatment indicated: therapeutic diphenylcyclopropenone sensitization with weekly scalp DPC. TCRdb used MiXCR to reprocess the RACE reads, holding one entry per CDR3 protein. This table holds around 200,000 distinct CDR3 sequences, 30% found once. From germline, CDR1 is SGHRS and CDR2 YFSETQ. V shed 4 bases and J 4 bases; nucleotides not matched to a gene: 13. This CDR3 comprises 17 residues. This TCR was recovered from a woman younger than 45 with alopecia areata. Some clones in this sample may be carry-over from other donors' samples. The V gene is TRBV5-1, the J gene TRBJ2-3; 9 nucleotides match TRBD2. Sequenced material: whole blood, taken in connection with sensitization to the hapten diphenylcyclopropenone (DPC). The DNA of the CDR3 is TGCGCCAGCAGCAAGAGAGTTAGCGGGAGAGATTCAGATACGCAGTATTTT. It specifies CASSKRVSGRDSDTQYF.